The text below deals with one T cell receptor beta chain. Its antigen is unidentified. V lost 4 bases to trimming and J lost 4 bases, with 12 bases between them. Germline-derived CDR1 and CDR2 are SGHRS and YFSETQ. The CDR3 extends over 15 amino acids. This specimen belongs to a study of cytomegalovirus exposure and HLA in healthy donors. General study results and limits: A link between a missense DCLRE1C variant and TCR beta V- and J-gene trimming emerged from a later analysis.

Vbeta (60) and Jbeta (13) primers were used in the PCR. TCRdb's copy holds only in-frame clones and misses some; the assay was immunoSEQ multiplex PCR. The sample's table shows under 130,000 clones. This clonotype was obtained from a man in his forties or fifties in good health and CMV-seronegative. Sequencing used PBMCs. This chain uses TRBV5-1 with TRBJ2-6; tentative D call: TRBD1 (5 bases). CDR3 sequence (DNA): TGCGCCAGCAGCCCCGACAGTAGAGGGGCCAACGTCCTGACTTTC. Encoded protein: CASSPDSRGANVLTF.